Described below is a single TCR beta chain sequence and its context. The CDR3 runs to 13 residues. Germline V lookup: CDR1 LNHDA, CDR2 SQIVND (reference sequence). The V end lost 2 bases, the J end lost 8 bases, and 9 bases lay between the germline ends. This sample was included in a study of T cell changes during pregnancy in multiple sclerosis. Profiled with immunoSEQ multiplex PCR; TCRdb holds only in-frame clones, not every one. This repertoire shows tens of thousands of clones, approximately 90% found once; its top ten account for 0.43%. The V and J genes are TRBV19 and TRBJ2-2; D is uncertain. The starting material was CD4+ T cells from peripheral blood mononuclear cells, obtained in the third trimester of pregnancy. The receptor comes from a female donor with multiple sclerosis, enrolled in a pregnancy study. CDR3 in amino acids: CASSITFGGELFF. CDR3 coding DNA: TGTGCCAGTAGTATAACTTTCGGTGGGGAGCTGTTTTTT.